The table lists the clone carrying this T cell receptor beta chain with a count of one. The antigen remains undetermined. It was with 60 Vbeta and 13 Jbeta primers that the PCR ran. The table came from immunoSEQ multiplex PCR; TCRdb's copy has only in-frame clones and leaves some out. The sample contains some 90,000 clones, roughly four fifths of which appear only once. The source of the sample is a study of cytomegalovirus exposure and HLA in healthy donors. Background on the study: Previous work identified roughly 110 million unique TCR beta sequences from around 200 million T cells.

Germline CDR1 reads LNHNV; CDR2 reads YYDKDF (reference sequence). The J segment lost 8 bases and the V segment lost 0 bases, leaving 4 bases of the junction unmatched. The CDR3 is made up of 15 amino acids. Regarding the study as a whole: Analyzed later, association rates of TCRs varied across HLA loci, with DRB1 most and HLA-C fewest. Researchers catalogued under 200 TCR beta chains as cytomegalovirus-associated.

The sample taken for sequencing was PBMCs. The chain couples TRBV15 to TRBJ1-4, with 9 bases identical to TRBD1. This TCR derives from a young man in good health and CMV-seronegative. The CDR3 loop reads CATSREQGAREKLFF. The CDR3 bases are TGTGCCACCAGCAGAGAACAGGGGGCGAGGGAAAAACTGTTTTTT. Together with reference TRBV15 and TRBJ1-4, the CDR3 gives the full variable domain: DAMVIQNPRYQVTQFGKPVTLSCSQTLNHNVMYWYQQKSSQAPKLLFHYYDKDFNNEADTPDNFQSRRPNTSFCFLDIRSPGLGDTAMYLCATSREQGAREKLFFGSGTQLSVL.